Below are 13 T cell receptor beta chains sequenced from a single sample in a study of cytomegalovirus exposure and HLA in healthy donors. A multiplex PCR was run with 60 Vbeta primers and 13 Jbeta primers. Some clones are missing from TCRdb's copy, which holds only in-frame ones; the method was immunoSEQ multiplex PCR. The sample has about 180,000 clones, about four fifths seen once. Material for sequencing was PBMCs. All receptors derive from a man aged 25-45 years in good health and CMV-seropositive.

The chain combines TRBV25-1 with TRBJ2-2; possibly TRBD1 for D (6 bases). With 1 base removed from V and 0 bases from J, the gap between germline ends came to 9 bases. Germline CDR1 reads MGHDK; CDR2 reads SYGVNS. The CDR3 consists of 16 residues. The CDR3 protein is CASSEFSGANTGELFF. The CDR3, as DNA: TGTGCCAGCAGTGAATTTTCAGGGGCGAACACCGGGGAGCTGTTTTTT.

The chain's CDR3 is CASSRGGTGYQSDGYTF. Here the CDR3 DNA reads TGTGCCAGCAGCAGGGGGGGGACAGGGTATCAGAGTGACGGCTACACCTTC. J is TRBJ1-2 and V is TRBV7-9; TRBD1 aligns across 9 bases. The V gene's germline CDR1 is SEHNR and CDR2 FQNEAQ (reference sequence). The trim removed 5 bases at V and 8 bases at J, leaving 18 bases unmatched. This CDR3 has 17 residues. The variable domain in full, completed from reference TRBV7-9 and TRBJ1-2, reads DTGVSQNPRHKITKRGQNVTFRCDPISEHNRLYWYRQTLGQGPEFLTYFQNEAQLEKSRLLSDRFSAERPKGSFSTLEIQRTEQGDSAMYLCASSRGGTGYQSDGYTFGSGTRLTVV.

The chain recombines TRBV2 with TRBJ2-7, with D perhaps matching TRBD2 (6 bases). Deletions cut 3 bases from V and 4 bases from J, with 19 bases between. The CDR3 loop spans 16 amino acids. The germline gives CDR1 SNHLY, CDR2 FYNNEI. The CDR3 region has the DNA TGTGCCAGCAGTGATTCGCTCTGGGGGGTTGCGTACGAGCAGTACTTC. Residues: CASSDSLWGVAYEQYF.

J is TRBJ2-7 and V is TRBV5-4; 10 bases agree with TRBD1. J was trimmed by 9 bases and V by 7 bases; bases with no gene match: 13. Germline V gene lookup returns CDR1 SGHNT and CDR2 YYREEE (reference sequence). This CDR3 spans 14 amino acids. The CDR3 here is CASQISRDRGSQYF. The CDR3 DNA is TGTGCCAGCCAAATTAGCCGGGACAGGGGTTCGCAGTACTTC.

The chain has TRBV9 and TRBJ2-2, with 7 bases fitting TRBD1. CDR3 length: 15 amino acids. Trimming at V came to 0 bases and at J to 6 bases, leaving 5 bases not matched to a gene. Germline V gives CDR1 SGDLS, CDR2 YYNGEE. CDR3 nucleotide sequence: TGTGCCAGCAGCGTAGTGGCAGGGGGAGCCGGGGAGCTGTTTTTT. This sequence encodes CASSVVAGGAGELFF.

The chain couples TRBV5-1 to TRBJ2-7; a possible D gene is TRBD2 (6 bases). There are 13 residues in the CDR3. The V end was cut by 4 bases, the J end by 3 bases, with 11 bases between. Germline values: CDR1 SGHRS, CDR2 YFSETQ. CDR3 DNA: TGCGCCAGCAGCCGGGACTTGGGCTACGAGCAGTACTTC. Its protein is CASSRDLGYEQYF.

The chain combines TRBV6-1 with TRBJ1-5; tentative D call: TRBD1 (5 bases). V lost 5 bases, J lost 2 bases, and 13 bases lay in between. Germline V gives CDR1 MNHNS, CDR2 SASEGT. The CDR3 runs to 15 residues. The CDR3 region is CASSIPGLGNQPQHF. The DNA for the CDR3 is TGTGCCAGCAGTATCCCGGGACTCGGCAATCAGCCCCAGCATTTT.

This clone has a handful of counts. The J gene is TRBJ1-4, the V gene TRBV30; D possibly corresponds to TRBD1 (6 bases). Germline V lookup: CDR1 GTSNPN, CDR2 SVGIG (reference sequence). This CDR3 contains 20 residues. V gave up 0 bases and J gave up 5 bases, with 28 bases separating them. CDR3 nucleotide sequence: TGTGCCTGGAGTGTGATAGGGGCACGTGGTGTGTCCGGGACAAATGAAAAACTGTTTTTT. It codes for CAWSVIGARGVSGTNEKLFF.

The rearrangement links TRBV7-9 to TRBJ1-1, with D possibly being TRBD1 (5 bases). Trimming left V 2 bases short and J 0 bases short, with 13 bases between. This CDR3 spans 16 amino acids. Germline CDR1 SEHNR, CDR2 FQNEAQ (reference sequence). CDR3 bases: TGTGCCAGCAGCTTACTGGTTGGCAGGGTGAACACTGAAGCTTTCTTT. This gives the protein CASSLLVGRVNTEAFF.

This chain uses TRBV5-1 with TRBJ2-1, with 9 bases identical to TRBD2. There are 13 residues in the CDR3. J gave up 10 bases and V 3 bases, and 5 bases lay outside the gene matches. Germline V gene lookup returns CDR1 SGHRS and CDR2 YFSETQ. The DNA of the CDR3 is TGCGCCAGCAGCTCCTTAGCGGGGGAGGAGCAGTTCTTC. Translating it yields CASSSLAGEEQFF. The whole variable domain, filled in from reference TRBV5-1 and TRBJ2-1, reads KAGVTQTPRYLIKTRGQQVTLSCSPISGHRSVSWYQQTPGQGLQFLFEYFSETQRNKGNFPGRFSGRQFSNSRSEMNVSTLELGDSALYLCASSSLAGEEQFFGPGTRLTVL.

The chain couples TRBV27 to TRBJ1-1; D is unclear. V lost 7 bases to trimming and J lost 10 bases, with 13 bases between them. Germline V CDR1 and CDR2: MNHEY, SMNVEV (reference sequence). The CDR3 totals 11 residues. The CDR3: CASTGVRGAFF. The DNA of the CDR3 is TGTGCCAGCACCGGGGTACGAGGAGCTTTCTTT.

V gene TRBV7-8 combines with J gene TRBJ2-7; 13 nucleotides agree with TRBD2. Per germline, CDR1 SGHVS and CDR2 FQNEAQ. J lost 6 bases, V lost 6 bases, and 8 bases had no gene match. This CDR3 spans 15 amino acids. DNA of the CDR3: TGTGCCAGCAGTCGACTCACTAGCGGGGGGGTCGAGCAGTACTTC. Translation gives CASSRLTSGGVEQYF.

J is TRBJ2-1 and V is TRBV5-1; tentatively, D is TRBD1 (6 bases). The germline gives CDR1 SGHRS, CDR2 YFSETQ. The CDR3 runs 16 residues. Trimming took 0 bases from V and 0 from J, leaving 10 bases between them. The CDR3 DNA reads TGCGCCAGCAGCTTGGCCGGCAGGGGCTCCTACAATGAGCAGTTCTTC. It yields the protein CASSLAGRGSYNEQFF. Using reference TRBV5-1 and TRBJ2-1 for the parts outside the CDR3, the full variable domain is KAGVTQTPRYLIKTRGQQVTLSCSPISGHRSVSWYQQTPGQGLQFLFEYFSETQRNKGNFPGRFSGRQFSNSRSEMNVSTLELGDSALYLCASSLAGRGSYNEQFFGPGTRLTVL.